The 28 T cell receptor beta chains presented below share a single source sample, sequenced in a study of T cells in Graves' hyperthyroidism and ophthalmopathy. RNA transcripts gave rise to amplified TCR beta CDR3 regions. First-round RT-PCR targeting the TCR CDR3 was performed with the HTBI primer set. MiXCR, applied by TCRdb to the multiplex PCR reads, yields one record per CDR3 protein. The repertoire has 550,000 to 800,000 distinct CDR3 sequences, around a sixth of them found once; the top ten carry 15% to 17%. The sample taken for sequencing was blood. These TCRs come from a man aged 50-59 years with Graves' hyperthyroidism.

This clonotype was detected many times. The chain employs TRBV6-2 or TRBV6-3 and TRBJ2-7; TRBD2 agrees at 7 bases. The V segment lost 0 bases and the J segment 2 bases; nucleotides outside the gene matches: 7. CDR3 size: 16 residues. CDR1 is MNHEY and CDR2 is SVGEGT in the germline V gene. The CDR3: CASSYSRSGATYEQYF. The DNA for the CDR3 is TGTGCCAGCAGTTACTCGCGGAGCGGGGCCACCTACGAGCAGTACTTC.

This clonotype was seen many times. The rearrangement uses TRBV4-1 and TRBJ2-5; 8 nucleotides match TRBD2. There are 16 residues in the CDR3. Germline values: CDR1 MGHRA, CDR2 YSYEKL. V gave up 0 bases and J gave up 2 bases; unmatched junction bases: 5. CDR3 in amino acids: CASSQDAGGRQETQYF. The DNA for the CDR3 is TGCGCCAGCAGCCAAGACGCGGGAGGAAGACAAGAGACCCAGTACTTC.

In the case of this clonotype: A read error is possible here, since a much larger clone lies one base away. The gene calls are TRBV5-1 and TRBJ1-2, with D hard to call. The germline gives CDR1 SGHRS, CDR2 YFSETQ. The CDR3 is made up of 13 amino acids. V lost 5 bases and J lost 4, with 12 bases in between. CDR3: CASREEGSYGYTF. The CDR3 DNA sequence: TGCGCCAGCAGGGAGGAGGGCAGCTATGGCTACACCTTC.

This clonotype appeared many times. This chain connects TRBV20-1 to TRBJ2-7; D is possibly TRBD2 (5 bases). Germline V lookup: CDR1 DFQATT, CDR2 SNEGSKA (reference sequence). The CDR3 sequence is 15 residues long. V was clipped by 1 base and J by 0 bases, with 13 bases between them. CDR3 DNA sequence: TGCAGTGCTAGAGGCTCTAGCTCAGGCTCCTACGAGCAGTACTTC. Translated: CSARGSSSGSYEQYF.

This chain connects TRBV6-2 or TRBV6-3 to TRBJ2-7, with TRBD2 identical over 9 bases. Per germline, CDR1 MNHEY and CDR2 SVGEGT. The CDR3 runs 17 residues. Unmatched junction bases numbered 13, after V lost 4 bases and J lost 3 bases. The CDR3 spells CASSSYPTTSGRYEQYF. The CDR3 DNA reads as TGTGCCAGCAGTTCGTACCCCACGACTAGCGGCCGCTACGAGCAGTACTTC.

This clonotype has only a few counts. This CDR3 reads CASSYTGAGEQYF. As DNA, the CDR3 is TGTGCCAGCAGTTACACCGGGGCAGGCGAGCAGTACTTC. V gene TRBV6-2 or TRBV6-3 combines with J gene TRBJ2-7, with D perhaps assigned TRBD1 or TRBD2 (5 bases each). V dropped 2 bases and J dropped 6 bases, with 11 bases sitting between them. This CDR3 has 13 amino acids. Germline-derived CDR1 and CDR2 are MNHEY and SVGEGT.

Many counts were recorded for this clonotype. The chain carries TRBV12-3 or TRBV12-4 and TRBJ2-7, with 9 bases matching TRBD1. After removal of 5 bases from V and 1 base from J, the junction contained 12 bases not matched to a gene. CDR3 length: 17 residues. CDR3 sequence reads: CASSDRDRVTTSYEQYF. The CDR3 region has the DNA TGTGCCAGCAGTGACCGGGACAGGGTGACCACTTCCTACGAGCAGTACTTC.

This clonotype was recorded a few times. The rearrangement uses TRBV30 and TRBJ1-1; no firm D call. The length of the CDR3 is 11 residues. The germline gives CDR1 GTSNPN, CDR2 SVGIG (reference sequence). Trimming removed 3 bases at V and 8 bases at J, with 10 bases between. The CDR3 loop reads CAWSAGMEAFF. The CDR3 DNA reads TGTGCCTGGAGCGCTGGGATGGAAGCTTTCTTT. Looking up the rest from reference TRBV30 and TRBJ1-1 gives the full variable domain: SQTIHQWPATLVQPVGSPLSLECTVEGTSNPNLYWYRQAAGRGLQLLFYSVGIGQISSEVPQNLSASRPQDRQFILSSKKLLLSDSGFYLCAWSAGMEAFFGQGTRLTVV.

V usage is TRBV10-3 and J usage is TRBJ2-2, with 8 bases identical to TRBD2. In germline, CDR1 is ENHRY, CDR2 SYGVKD. V gave up 4 bases and J gave up 6 bases; unmatched junction bases: 10. The CDR3 has 16 residues. The CDR3, as DNA: TGTGCCATCAGTGGGCGAAAGCGGGAGTTATCCGGGGAGCTGTTTTTT. Protein product: CAISGRKRELSGELFF.

A few counts support this clonotype. V gene TRBV19 combines with J gene TRBJ2-1; D may correspond to TRBD1 or TRBD2 (5 bases each). CDR3 length equals 16 residues. Germline V lookup: CDR1 LNHDA, CDR2 SQIVND (reference sequence). With 4 bases removed from V and 5 bases from J, the gap between germline ends came to 18 bases. The DNA of the CDR3 is TGTGCCAGTAGTAGGGGGAGCAGATACTACAACAATGAGCAGTTCTTC. Its translation: CASSRGSRYYNNEQFF.

The V and J genes are TRBV12-3 or TRBV12-4 and TRBJ1-3, with no clear D. With 3 bases removed from V and 11 bases from J, the gap between germline ends came to 11 bases. CDR3 size: 12 residues. The chain's CDR3 is CASSLDGISIYF. The CDR3, as DNA: TGTGCCAGCAGTTTGGACGGAATCTCCATATATTTT.

The table lists this clonotype with many counts. This sequence joins TRBV2 and TRBJ1-5; TRBD1 is a possible D gene (5 bases). CDR3 size: 12 residues. Germline lookup yields CDR1 SNHLY and CDR2 FYNNEI. Trimming removed 5 bases from V and 7 bases from J, with 9 bases in between. As DNA, the CDR3 is TGTGCCAGCAGTTACAGGAGGCAGCCCCAGCATTTT. Protein product: CASSYRRQPQHF.

This clonotype was observed a few times. This rearrangement joins TRBV5-4 to TRBJ2-4; 10 bases match TRBD1. The CDR3 contains 17 residues. The ends lost 4 bases at V and 3 bases at J; junction bases unmatched: 10. In germline, CDR1 is SGHNT, CDR2 YYREEE (reference sequence). The DNA of the CDR3 is TGTGCCAGCAGCCCAGACAGGGGGCGCATGGGCAAAAACATTCAGTACTTC. This gives the protein CASSPDRGRMGKNIQYF.

The CDR3 region is CASSLADRGVSNQPQHF. In DNA form, the CDR3 reads TGTGCCAGCAGCTTAGCGGATCGAGGGGTTAGCAATCAGCCCCAGCATTTT. The chain combines TRBV7-8 with TRBJ1-5, with D perhaps TRBD1 (5 bases). Germline values: CDR1 SGHVS, CDR2 FQNEAQ. V gave up 0 bases and J gave up 0 bases, with 12 bases separating them. The CDR3 is made up of 17 amino acids.

This clonotype was found many times. The chain employs TRBV28 and TRBJ1-3; TRBD1 might be the D (6 bases). CDR3 length: 14 residues. V dropped 8 bases and J dropped 0 bases, with 11 bases sitting between them. The germline V gene has CDR1 MDHEN and CDR2 SYDVKM. The CDR3 is CASLTGFSGNTIYF. The CDR3 nucleotides read TGTGCCAGCTTAACAGGGTTCTCTGGAAACACCATATATTTT.

The sample holds many counts of this clonotype. The gene calls are TRBV2 and TRBJ1-1; D possibly corresponds to TRBD1 (6 bases). The CDR3 is 15 residues long. Germline values: CDR1 SNHLY, CDR2 FYNNEI. V was pared by 5 bases and J by 1 base, with 14 bases between. For the CDR3, the DNA is TGTGCCAGCAGTCCGGACAGACTCTGGAACACTGAAGCTTTCTTT. Protein product: CASSPDRLWNTEAFF.

This clonotype was recorded many times. CDR3 nucleotide sequence: TGTGCCAGCAGGACAGGAGCCTCTGGAAACACCATATATTTT. Translated: CASRTGASGNTIYF. The chain combines TRBV2 with TRBJ1-3; weak D call: TRBD1 (6 bases). CDR3 length equals 14 residues. The germline CDR1 and CDR2 sequences are SNHLY and FYNNEI. Between the trimmed V and J ends, which lost 6 bases and 0 bases, there was a span of 9 bases.

The J gene is TRBJ2-1, the V gene TRBV6-2 or TRBV6-3; 15 bases match TRBD2. Germline trimming cut 2 bases from V and 7 bases from J; bases unmatched to any gene: 18. CDR3 length equals 21 residues. Per the germline V gene, CDR1 is MNHEY and CDR2 is SVGEGT. The CDR3 DNA is TGTGCCAGCAGTTACGCCCGGGCCCCCCGGACTAGCGGGAGGGCCGTAAATGAGCAGTTCTTC. Its translation: CASSYARAPRTSGRAVNEQFF.

In its sample, this clonotype was seen many times. The V gene is TRBV12-3 or TRBV12-4, the J gene TRBJ2-5; D gene ambiguous. Trimming shortened V by 2 bases and J by 5 bases, and 12 bases separated the two germline ends. The CDR3 spans 14 residues. Here the CDR3 DNA reads TGTGCCAGCAGTTTAAATCGGGCGGAGGAGACCCAGTACTTC. Translated, it gives CASSLNRAEETQYF.

This clonotype appeared once. The chain recombines TRBV7-8 with TRBJ1-5; D not certain. Germline V gives CDR1 SGHVS, CDR2 FQNEAQ. The CDR3 extends over 15 amino acids. Between the trimmed V and J ends, which lost 3 bases and 2 bases, there was a span of 11 bases. The CDR3 is CASSFWEGRNQPQHF. In nucleotides, the CDR3 is TGTGCCAGCAGCTTTTGGGAGGGCCGCAATCAGCCCCAGCATTTT. Full variable domain (rest looked up from reference TRBV7-8 and TRBJ1-5): GAGVSQSPRYKVAKRGQDVALRCDPISGHVSLFWYQQALGQGPEFLTYFQNEAQLDKSGLPSDRFFAERPEGSVSTLKIQRTQQEDSAVYLCASSFWEGRNQPQHFGDGTRLSIL.

This clonotype was seen a handful of times. A much larger clone is a single base away; this may be a read error. The V and J genes are TRBV2 and TRBJ1-2, with D possibly matching TRBD1 (5 bases). CDR1 and CDR2 (germline): SNHLY, FYNNEI. The CDR3 runs to 15 residues. The CDR3 is CASSELTATNYGYAF. CDR3 bases: TGTGCCAGCAGTGAATTGACAGCCACTAACTATGGCTACGCCTTC.

This clonotype was counted ten times or more. The genes are TRBV7-2 and TRBJ2-7, with 11 nucleotides matching TRBD2. CDR1 is SGHTA and CDR2 is FQGNSA in the germline V gene. The junction had 7 bases not matched to a gene; V was cut back by 1 base and J by 5 bases. The CDR3 spans 16 residues. CDR3 sequence reads: CASSLVLAGARNEQYF. DNA for the CDR3: TGTGCCAGCAGCTTAGTACTAGCGGGAGCCCGAAACGAGCAGTACTTC.

This chain connects TRBV7-9 to TRBJ2-2; D possibly corresponds to TRBD1 (5 bases). The germline gives CDR1 SEHNR, CDR2 FQNEAQ (reference sequence). Trimming removed 4 bases from V and 1 base from J, with 10 bases in between. The CDR3 runs to 15 residues. CDR3 sequence reads: CASSSARGNTGELFF. CDR3 nucleotide sequence: TGTGCCAGCAGCTCAGCTAGGGGGAACACCGGGGAGCTGTTTTTT.

This clonotype was seen repeatedly, ten times or more. The chain employs TRBV30 and TRBJ1-5; D unresolved. Trimming stripped 0 bases from V and 6 bases from J, with 6 bases between. The CDR3 is 12 residues long. The germline V gene encodes CDR1 GTSNPN and CDR2 SVGIG (reference sequence). The CDR3 loop is CAWSVLGQPQHF. As DNA, the CDR3 is TGTGCCTGGAGTGTATTGGGTCAGCCCCAGCATTTT.

This clonotype has a count of ten or more. V and J are TRBV6-2 or TRBV6-3 and TRBJ2-3, with TRBD2 identical over 9 bases. Germline assignment: CDR1 MNHEY and CDR2 SVGEGT. V was clipped by 5 bases and J by 2 bases; unmatched bases: 11. CDR3 size: 17 residues. The CDR3 loop is CASSPRTSEISTDTQYF. CDR3 in DNA: TGTGCCAGCAGTCCGAGGACTAGCGAGATTTCCACAGATACGCAGTATTTT.

The J gene is TRBJ2-5, the V gene TRBV7-2, with 11 bases that match TRBD2. CDR1 is SGHTA and CDR2 is FQGNSA in the germline V gene. Trimming cost V 2 bases and J 4 bases; bases outside gene matches: 6. The length of the CDR3 is 16 residues. The CDR3 nucleotides read TGTGCCAGCAGCTTAATTAAACTAGCGGGAGCAGAGACCCAGTACTTC. Translated: CASSLIKLAGAETQYF. The variable domain in full, with the rest retrieved from reference TRBV7-2 and TRBJ2-5, is GAGVSQSPSNKVTEKGKDVELRCDPISGHTALYWYRQSLGQGLEFLIYFQGNSAPDKSGLPSDRFSAERTGGSVSTLTIQRTQQEDSAVYLCASSLIKLAGAETQYFGPGTRLLVL.

For the CDR3, the DNA is TGTGCCACCAGCAGAGATCTTCGTGGCCAGGCGCCTCGGGATACGCAGTATTTT. Its translation: CATSRDLRGQAPRDTQYF. The V and J genes are TRBV15 and TRBJ2-3; no definite D call. CDR1 and CDR2 from the germline V gene are LNHNV and YYDKDF (reference sequence). This CDR3 is 18 amino acids long. The V end lost 0 bases, the J end lost 6 bases, and 22 bases lay between the germline ends. The full variable domain, completed using reference TRBV15 and TRBJ2-3, is DAMVIQNPRYQVTQFGKPVTLSCSQTLNHNVMYWYQQKSSQAPKLLFHYYDKDFNNEADTPDNFQSRRPNTSFCFLDIRSPGLGDTAMYLCATSRDLRGQAPRDTQYFGPGTRLTVL.

The chain combines TRBV29-1 with TRBJ1-2, with 9 bases aligning to TRBD1. The germline V gene encodes CDR1 SQVTM and CDR2 ANQGSEA. The CDR3 is 13 amino acids. V shed 2 bases, J shed 7 bases, and the junction held 5 bases outside the gene matches. The DNA of the CDR3 is TGCAGCGTTGAAATTAGGACAGGGGTTGGCTACACCTTC. It specifies CSVEIRTGVGYTF.